The 14 T cell receptor beta chains listed next were all sequenced from one sample in a study of graft-versus-host responses after intestinal transplantation. Measured with immunoSEQ multiplex PCR; TCRdb has only the in-frame clones, and not every one. This table has 75,000 to 100,000 clones, roughly 87% appearing once. Antigens of these TCRs are unknown. Sequencing was performed on unstimulated CD8+ T cells sorted from spleen or lymph node cells, taken before intestinal transplant. Receptors were obtained from a human donor who received an intestinal transplant.

This clone was found a few times. The V call is TRBV25-1, the J call TRBJ2-2; D might be TRBD1 or TRBD2, each matching 6 bases. With 2 bases removed from V and 3 bases from J, the gap between germline ends came to 13 bases. The CDR3 contains 16 residues. Looked up from germline, CDR1 is MGHDK and CDR2 is SYGVNS. The CDR3 here is CASSEGGPAYTGELFF. CDR3 DNA sequence: TGTGCCAGCAGTGAAGGGGGGCCGGCCTACACCGGGGAGCTGTTTTTT. Looking up the rest from reference TRBV25-1 and TRBJ2-2 gives the full variable domain: EADIYQTPRYLVIGTGKKITLECSQTMGHDKMYWYQQDPGMELHLIHYSYGVNSTEKGDLSSESTVSRIRTEHFPLTLESARPSHTSQYLCASSEGGPAYTGELFFGEGSRLTVL.

The rearrangement uses TRBV1 and TRBJ2-5; the table's TRBD2 call for D was not verified on the DNA. TRBV1 is annotated as a pseudogene. The CDR3 is 14 amino acids. Written as DNA, the CDR3 is TGCACCAGCAGCCAAGATCGGGGGCAAGAGACCCAGTACTTC. Translating it yields CTSSQDRGQETQYF.

This sequence joins TRBV30 and TRBJ2-5; perhaps TRBD2 as D (5 bases). V was cut by 0 bases and J by 3 bases, with 8 bases left in between. The CDR3 is 13 residues long. Looked up from germline, CDR1 is GTSNPN and CDR2 is SVGIG (reference sequence). The chain's CDR3 is CAWSVRGEETQYF. The DNA of the CDR3 is TGTGCCTGGAGTGTACGGGGTGAAGAGACCCAGTACTTC.

There are a few counts of this clone. The chain recombines TRBV6-5 with TRBJ2-1; D tentatively fits TRBD1 or TRBD2 (6 bases each). The CDR3 consists of 14 residues. V lost 8 bases and J 2 bases, leaving 13 bases between the germline ends. Germline loops: CDR1 MNHEY, CDR2 SVGAGI. In DNA form, the CDR3 reads TGTGCCAGCCGACGGGGGCATGCCTACAATGAGCAGTTCTTC. This translates into CASRRGHAYNEQFF.

This clone was counted a single time. The sample has other DNA sequences that encode this CDR3 too. J is TRBJ2-1 and V is TRBV4-2; the match to TRBD2 covers 8 bases. The ends lost 0 bases at V and 4 bases at J; junction bases unmatched: 8. Germline CDR1 reads LGHNA; CDR2 reads YNFKEQ. The CDR3 is made up of 17 amino acids. CDR3 DNA: TGTGCCAGCAGCCAAGATGGGCGGCGGGGGGTTTACAATGAGCAGTTCTTC. Protein sequence: CASSQDGRRGVYNEQFF.

CDR3 bases: TGTGCCAGCAGTTACCGGAGGGCAGAGGGAAACACCATATATTTT. Translation gives CASSYRRAEGNTIYF. This sequence joins TRBV28 and TRBJ1-3; D not resolved. Trimming took off 4 bases at V and 4 bases at J, with 14 bases between the two ends. Germline V gene data show CDR1 as MDHEN and CDR2 as SYDVKM. This CDR3 is built from 15 residues.

The chain is built from TRBV5-4 and TRBJ2-7, with D unresolved. The germline gives CDR1 SGHNT, CDR2 YYREEE (reference sequence). The CDR3 is made up of 14 amino acids. Trimming took 6 bases from V and 2 from J, leaving 15 bases between them. DNA of the CDR3: TGTGCCAGCAACTACGAGCAGAACCCCTACGAGCAGTACTTC. Translating it yields CASNYEQNPYEQYF.

The chain recombines TRBV5-1 with TRBJ2-7; D gene ambiguous. V dropped 0 bases and J dropped 2 bases, with 9 bases sitting between them. The germline CDR1 and CDR2 sequences are SGHRS and YFSETQ. CDR3 length equals 14 residues. CDR3 bases: TGCGCCAGCAGCTTGGTAGGCACTCCCTACGAGCAGTACTTC. It yields the protein CASSLVGTPYEQYF.

The CDR3 region has the DNA TGCGCCAGCAGTGAAGGGCCTCTAGGAGCTTTCTTT. It encodes CASSEGPLGAFF. The rearrangement joins TRBV10-2 to TRBJ1-1; D is unresolved. Trimming cost V 3 bases and J 10 bases, with 12 bases left between them. Per the germline V gene, CDR1 is WSHSY and CDR2 is SAAADI. The CDR3 is 12 amino acids.

The chain links TRBV19 to TRBJ1-1; D unclear. Germline V lookup: CDR1 LNHDA, CDR2 SQIVND (reference sequence). CDR3 length: 12 amino acids. Trimming took off 2 bases at V and 5 bases at J, with 6 bases between the two ends. The CDR3 DNA reads TGTGCCAGTAGTATATCGTGGACTGAAGCTTTCTTT. It specifies CASSISWTEAFF.

V usage is TRBV12-5 and J usage is TRBJ1-2; TRBD1 aligns across 10 bases. V was pared by 1 base and J by 2 bases, with 7 bases of the junction left unmatched. CDR1 and CDR2 (germline): LGHNT, FRNRAP. CDR3 size: 17 residues. CDR3 loop: CASGLAVPDRGNYGYTF. CDR3 sequence (DNA): TGTGCTAGTGGTTTGGCCGTACCGGACAGGGGGAACTATGGCTACACCTTC.

The genes are TRBV4-1 and TRBJ1-1; 8 nucleotides line up with TRBD1. The V gene end was trimmed by 0 bases and the J gene end by 1 base; junction bases not matched to a gene: 4. The CDR3 spans 16 residues. Per germline, CDR1 MGHRA and CDR2 YSYEKL. CDR3 region: CASSQDQQGGNTEAFF. The CDR3 DNA reads TGCGCCAGCAGCCAAGACCAACAGGGGGGGAACACTGAAGCTTTCTTT.

The gene calls are TRBV9 and TRBJ1-1; D possibly corresponds to TRBD1 (6 bases). The CDR3 runs to 15 residues. Per germline, CDR1 SGDLS and CDR2 YYNGEE. V dropped 0 bases and J dropped 8 bases, with 17 bases sitting between them. The CDR3 loop reads CASSVDGGHNPEAFF. The DNA of the CDR3 is TGTGCCAGCAGCGTAGACGGGGGGCACAATCCGGAAGCTTTCTTT. Full variable domain (rest looked up from reference TRBV9 and TRBJ1-1): DSGVTQTPKHLITATGQRVTLRCSPRSGDLSVYWYQQSLDQGLQFLIQYYNGEERAKGNILERFSAQQFPDLHSELNLSSLELGDSALYFCASSVDGGHNPEAFFGQGTRLTVV.

The chain employs TRBV5-5 and TRBJ1-1; D ambiguous. Trimming stripped 4 bases from V and 0 bases from J, with 13 bases between. Germline CDR1 reads SGHKS; CDR2 reads YYEKEE (reference sequence). CDR3 size: 15 residues. Here the CDR3 DNA reads TGTGCCAGCAGCCTCCCTGAGGAGATGAACACTGAAGCTTTCTTT. Amino acid sequence: CASSLPEEMNTEAFF.